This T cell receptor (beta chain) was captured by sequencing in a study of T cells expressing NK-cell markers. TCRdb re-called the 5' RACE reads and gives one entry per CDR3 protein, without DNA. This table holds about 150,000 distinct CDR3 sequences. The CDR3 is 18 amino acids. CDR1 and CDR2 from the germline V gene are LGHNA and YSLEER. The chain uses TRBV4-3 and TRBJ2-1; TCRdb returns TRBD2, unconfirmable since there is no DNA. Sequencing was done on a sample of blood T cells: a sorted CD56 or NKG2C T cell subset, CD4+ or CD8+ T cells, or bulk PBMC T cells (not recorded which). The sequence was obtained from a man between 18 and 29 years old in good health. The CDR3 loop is CASSQDRASGASYNEQFF.